This T cell receptor (beta chain) was obtained from a study of shared clonotypes between healthy human individuals. Genomic DNA of each subset was evenly split across several immunoSEQ plates. Using immunoSEQ multiplex PCR, the repertoire was profiled, and TCRdb retains in-frame clones only, with some absent. The table lists about 1.5 million clones, approximately 98% of them singletons. This clone appeared a single time. Its antigen is still unknown. Findings of the study overall: Roughly 5% of naive CD4 clonotypes were shared across a handful of donors. On the whole, naive subsets had larger estimated richness than memory subsets had. Blood alone was sampled, and tissue repertoires likely differ.

Sequenced input: naive CD4+ T cells sorted from blood. Subset here: CD45RA+ positively selected. The sequence was collected from a man in his thirties or forties in good health.

In DNA, the CDR3 is TGCGCCAGCAGCTTGGCCCCGCGGGGGGGAAACGAGCAGTACTTC. This gives the protein CASSLAPRGGNEQYF. V gene TRBV5-1 combines with J gene TRBJ2-7; the match to TRBD2 covers 9 bases. The V gene's germline CDR1 is SGHRS and CDR2 YFSETQ. The CDR3 runs to 15 residues. The ends lost 0 bases at V and 5 bases at J; junction bases unmatched: 6.